This T cell receptor (beta chain) was recorded in a study of T cells after yellow fever vaccination. The table lists this clonotype with a count of one. TCRdb reprocessed the 5' RACE reads via MiXCR and lists one record per CDR3 protein. The sample consists of under 600,000 distinct CDR3 sequences, about a fifth of them appearing once. Germline loops: CDR1 SEHNR, CDR2 FQNEAQ (reference sequence). The CDR3 extends over 13 amino acids. V shed 8 bases, J shed 0 bases, and the junction held 2 bases outside the gene matches. The clonotype was recovered from a man between 18 and 35 years old who received the YFV17D yellow fever vaccine. This sequence joins TRBV7-9 and TRBJ2-3; TRBD1 matches 7 bases. The specimen comprised PBMCs, sampled roughly 20 days after the first yellow fever vaccination. CDR3 DNA sequence: TGTGCCAGCGAGGGACAGAGCACAGATACGCAGTATTTT. It codes for CASEGQSTDTQYF.